This record concerns one TCR beta chain sequence. The antigen remains undetermined. Profiled with immunoSEQ multiplex PCR; TCRdb holds only in-frame clones, not every one. Altogether some 90,000 clones are present, about 93% being singletons, with the ten largest covering roughly 5.6%. The data stem from a study of graft-versus-host responses after intestinal transplantation. Germline V lookup: CDR1 SQVTM, CDR2 ANQGSEA. The CDR3 sequence is 11 residues long. The V end lost 4 bases, the J end lost 3 bases, and 6 bases lay between the germline ends. Study findings and constraints: GvH clone levels peaked in circulation, and this peak was associated with early post-transplant HvG declines. The authors found GvH clones in recipient marrow, some appearing first in ileum or blood.

This sequence joins TRBV29-1 and TRBJ2-5; D is unclear. Sequencing used unstimulated CD8+ T cells sorted from spleen or lymph node cells, obtained before intestinal transplant. The TCR sequence derives from a human donor who received an intestinal transplant. The DNA of the CDR3 is TGCAGCGTTGGGTTAGAAGAGACCCAGTACTTC. Its protein product is CSVGLEETQYF. The variable domain in full, completed from reference TRBV29-1 and TRBJ2-5, reads SAVISQKPSRDICQRGTSLTIQCQVDSQVTMMFWYRQQPGQSLTLIATANQGSEATYESGFVIDKFPISRPNLTFSTLTVSNMSPEDSSIYLCSVGLEETQYFGPGTRLLVL.